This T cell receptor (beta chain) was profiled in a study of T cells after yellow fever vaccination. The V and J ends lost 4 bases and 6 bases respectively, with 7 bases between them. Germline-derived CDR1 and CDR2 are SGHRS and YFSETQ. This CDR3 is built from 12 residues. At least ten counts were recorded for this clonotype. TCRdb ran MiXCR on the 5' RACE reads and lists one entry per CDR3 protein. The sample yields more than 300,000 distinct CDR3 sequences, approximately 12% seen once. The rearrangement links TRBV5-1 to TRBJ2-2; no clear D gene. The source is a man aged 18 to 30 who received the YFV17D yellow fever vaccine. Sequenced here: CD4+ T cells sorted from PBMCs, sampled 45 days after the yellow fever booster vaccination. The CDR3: CASSKDAGELFF. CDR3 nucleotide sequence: TGCGCCAGCAGCAAAGACGCCGGGGAGCTGTTTTTT. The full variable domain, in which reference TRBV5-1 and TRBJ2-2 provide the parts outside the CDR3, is KAGVTQTPRYLIKTRGQQVTLSCSPISGHRSVSWYQQTPGQGLQFLFEYFSETQRNKGNFPGRFSGRQFSNSRSEMNVSTLELGDSALYLCASSKDAGELFFGEGSRLTVL.